Presented here are 22 T cell receptor beta chains from one specimen sequenced in a study of blood T cell repertoires in COVID-19. Generated by immunoSEQ multiplex PCR, the TCRdb table keeps only in-frame clones and is missing some. The sample records some 15,000 clones, roughly 79% being singletons. The sample comprised peripheral blood. The source is a man in his sixties with acute or convalescent COVID-19.

The V and J genes are TRBV11-2 and TRBJ1-1, with a weak D call TRBD1 (5 bases). Trimming left V 3 bases short and J 5 bases short, with 22 bases between. Germline-derived CDR1 and CDR2 are SGHAT and FQNNGV. The length of the CDR3 is 17 residues. In DNA form, the CDR3 reads TGTGCCAGCAGCTTCCCAGTACGGGGGTCTCGGGGAACTGAAGCTTTCTTT. Protein sequence: CASSFPVRGSRGTEAFF.

This sequence joins TRBV5-1 and TRBJ2-1, with TRBD1 matching over 8 bases. The V segment lost 4 bases and the J segment 4 bases; nucleotides outside the gene matches: 13. This CDR3 has 17 residues. Per germline, CDR1 SGHRS and CDR2 YFSETQ. The DNA for the CDR3 is TGCGCCAGCAGCCGGACAGGGTACGGAGTCACTTACAATGAGCAGTTCTTC. It specifies CASSRTGYGVTYNEQFF.

This chain links TRBV28 with TRBJ2-7; 15 bases line up with TRBD2. Germline V CDR1 and CDR2: MDHEN, SYDVKM. After removal of 6 bases from V and 4 bases from J, the junction contained 4 bases not matched to a gene. The CDR3 is 15 amino acids. The CDR3 bases are TGTGCCAGCAGCCTCGGGACTAGCGGGAGGTACGAGCAGTACTTC. Its translation is CASSLGTSGRYEQYF.

The chain is built from TRBV7-8 and TRBJ2-1, with 10 bases identical to TRBD2. The V segment lost 2 bases and the J segment 6 bases; nucleotides outside the gene matches: 7. Germline values: CDR1 SGHVS, CDR2 FQNEAQ. The CDR3 contains 16 residues. In nucleotides, the CDR3 is TGTGCCAGCAGCTTAAGGTTAGCGGGAGGCCCCAATGAGCAGTTCTTC. Encoded protein: CASSLRLAGGPNEQFF. Full variable domain (remainder filled in from reference TRBV7-8 and TRBJ2-1): GAGVSQSPRYKVAKRGQDVALRCDPISGHVSLFWYQQALGQGPEFLTYFQNEAQLDKSGLPSDRFFAERPEGSVSTLKIQRTQQEDSAVYLCASSLRLAGGPNEQFFGPGTRLTVL.

Only a few counts were recorded for this clone. The CDR3 reads CAWSTGGTPNTEAFF. The DNA for the CDR3 is TGTGCCTGGAGTACAGGGGGCACCCCAAACACTGAAGCTTTCTTT. The V call is TRBV30, the J call TRBJ1-1; 9 bases agree with TRBD1. The CDR3 consists of 15 residues. Germline CDR1 GTSNPN, CDR2 SVGIG (reference sequence). V shed 2 bases, J shed 2 bases, and the junction held 6 bases outside the gene matches. The entire variable domain, with the rest obtained from reference TRBV30 and TRBJ1-1, is as follows: SQTIHQWPATLVQPVGSPLSLECTVEGTSNPNLYWYRQAAGRGLQLLFYSVGIGQISSEVPQNLSASRPQDRQFILSSKKLLLSDSGFYLCAWSTGGTPNTEAFFGQGTRLTVV.

The chain carries TRBV6-5 and TRBJ1-5, with TRBD1 as a possible D gene (6 bases). There are 13 residues in the CDR3. V shed 5 bases and J shed 4 bases, with 9 bases lying between them. Germline V gives CDR1 MNHEY, CDR2 SVGAGI. Here the CDR3 DNA reads TGTGCCAGCAGTACGCAGGGGAATCAGCCCCAGCATTTT. Translating it yields CASSTQGNQPQHF.

CDR3: CASSVAVGGPRGNEQFF. CDR3 nucleotides: TGTGCCAGCAGCGTAGCGGTTGGAGGGCCGAGGGGCAATGAGCAGTTCTTC. The chain uses TRBV9 and TRBJ2-1, with D possibly being TRBD2 (6 bases). The CDR3 runs to 17 residues. Germline assignment: CDR1 SGDLS and CDR2 YYNGEE. V was clipped by 0 bases and J by 6 bases, with 19 bases between them.

The rearrangement uses TRBV30 and TRBJ1-6; tentatively, D is TRBD1 (5 bases). V was shortened by 3 bases and J by 10 bases, with 16 bases between the two germline ends. Germline loops: CDR1 GTSNPN, CDR2 SVGIG (reference sequence). CDR3 length: 14 residues. As DNA, the CDR3 is TGTGCCTGGAGCCTGGGGGGAAGGGACTCACCCCTCCACTTT. Residues: CAWSLGGRDSPLHF. Filled out from reference TRBV30 and TRBJ1-6, the complete variable domain reads SQTIHQWPATLVQPVGSPLSLECTVEGTSNPNLYWYRQAAGRGLQLLFYSVGIGQISSEVPQNLSASRPQDRQFILSSKKLLLSDSGFYLCAWSLGGRDSPLHFGNGTRLTVT.

This clone was detected a few times. V usage is TRBV7-2 and J usage is TRBJ2-5, with D maybe TRBD2 (6 bases). CDR1 and CDR2 from the germline V gene are SGHTA and FQGNSA. The V end was cut by 5 bases, the J end by 6 bases, with 16 bases between. The CDR3 length is 14 residues. In nucleotides, the CDR3 is TGTGCCAGCAGCACCCGGGGGATTGAAAAGACCCAGTACTTC. Protein: CASSTRGIEKTQYF.

V usage is TRBV29-1 and J usage is TRBJ1-2; 9 bases are shared with TRBD1. This CDR3 has 14 residues. V was pared by 7 bases and J by 6 bases, with 12 bases of the junction left unmatched. Looked up from germline, CDR1 is SQVTM and CDR2 is ANQGSEA. The CDR3 loop is CSGSTGTGLDGYTF. CDR3 bases: TGCAGCGGTTCGACCGGGACAGGGCTGGATGGCTACACCTTC.

The rearrangement links TRBV15 to TRBJ2-7; 8 nucleotides agree with TRBD1. This CDR3 is 15 amino acids long. The V and J ends lost 0 bases and 2 bases, in that order; junction bases with no gene match: 3. Looked up from germline, CDR1 is LNHNV and CDR2 is YYDKDF (reference sequence). The CDR3 bases are TGTGCCACCAGCAGAGAAAAGGGACAGGCCTACGAGCAGTACTTC. Protein: CATSREKGQAYEQYF.

The chain carries TRBV11-3 and TRBJ2-1; TRBD2 matches 9 bases. Germline lookup yields CDR1 SGHNT and CDR2 YENEEA. V lost 5 bases to trimming and J lost 9 bases; unmatched junction nucleotides: 11. The CDR3 totals 15 residues. The CDR3 reads CASSAGGSWVGEQFF. Here the CDR3 DNA reads TGTGCCAGCAGCGCGGGAGGGAGTTGGGTTGGTGAGCAGTTCTTC.

This clone was recorded a few times. This rearrangement joins TRBV18 to TRBJ2-1, with a tentative D call TRBD1 (5 bases). Trimming cost V 3 bases and J 4 bases, with 13 bases left between them. This CDR3 has 15 residues. Germline lookup yields CDR1 KGHSH and CDR2 LQKENI. The CDR3 sequence is CASSPVQGKYNEQFF. As DNA, the CDR3 is TGTGCCAGCTCACCGGTTCAGGGCAAGTACAATGAGCAGTTCTTC.

The chain joins TRBV18 to TRBJ2-7; 10 bases are shared with TRBD2. V lost 6 bases to trimming and J lost 6 bases; unmatched junction nucleotides: 8. CDR3 size: 14 residues. Germline CDR1 and CDR2: KGHSH and LQKENI. This CDR3 is CASSVQREGPEQYF. The CDR3 coding sequence is TGTGCCAGCTCTGTCCAGCGGGAGGGCCCCGAGCAGTACTTC.

This chain uses TRBV19 with TRBJ2-1, with D maybe TRBD2 (6 bases). The CDR3 is 14 amino acids. The germline gives CDR1 LNHDA, CDR2 SQIVND (reference sequence). Trimming took 3 bases from V and 4 from J, leaving 10 bases between them. The CDR3 spells CASSIPGAYNEQFF. DNA for the CDR3: TGTGCCAGTAGTATTCCGGGAGCATACAATGAGCAGTTCTTC.

The J gene is TRBJ1-1, the V gene TRBV7-2; possibly TRBD1 for D (5 bases). Germline CDR1 is SGHTA and CDR2 is FQGNSA. This CDR3 is 11 amino acids long. Trimming removed 5 bases from V and 8 bases from J, with 9 bases in between. The CDR3 DNA reads as TGTGCCAGCAGCGTCTACAGGGAAGCTTTCTTT. Translation: CASSVYREAFF.

The chain uses TRBV7-9 and TRBJ1-3; D is ambiguous. V lost 3 bases and J 0 bases, leaving 18 bases between the germline ends. This CDR3 spans 18 amino acids. Per germline, CDR1 SEHNR and CDR2 FQNEAQ (reference sequence). The CDR3 region is CASSLSQIASSSGNTIYF. CDR3 in DNA: TGTGCCAGCAGCTTGAGTCAGATCGCATCTAGCTCTGGAAACACCATATATTTT.

The chain employs TRBV9 and TRBJ1-5; D unresolved. Germline CDR1 reads SGDLS; CDR2 reads YYNGEE. V was shortened by 5 bases and J by 3 bases, with 12 bases between the two germline ends. This CDR3 comprises 14 residues. The DNA for the CDR3 is TGTGCCAGCAGTGCAGGAGGATCCAATCAGCCCCAGCATTTT. Translation gives CASSAGGSNQPQHF.

The chain joins TRBV7-2 to TRBJ2-5, with 8 bases lining up with TRBD1. V gave up 5 bases and J gave up 5 bases; unmatched junction bases: 7. The germline CDR1 and CDR2 sequences are SGHTA and FQGNSA. CDR3 length: 14 amino acids. The CDR3 protein is CASSPHRGLETQYF. The CDR3 region has the DNA TGTGCCAGCAGCCCCCACAGGGGGTTGGAGACCCAGTACTTC.

The CDR3 spells CAWSVQGGTETQYF. DNA for the CDR3: TGTGCCTGGAGTGTACAGGGGGGGACGGAGACCCAGTACTTC. The chain carries TRBV30 and TRBJ2-5, with a weak D call TRBD1 (8 bases). V lost 0 bases and J 5 bases, leaving 13 bases between the germline ends. Germline V lookup: CDR1 GTSNPN, CDR2 SVGIG (reference sequence). This CDR3 comprises 14 residues.

The chain uses TRBV7-2 and TRBJ2-5; tentative D call: TRBD2 (6 bases). The length of the CDR3 is 14 residues. CDR1 and CDR2 (germline): SGHTA, FQGNSA. V lost 6 bases and J 5 bases, leaving 16 bases between the germline ends. The CDR3 reads CASSSVGGMETQYF. CDR3 DNA sequence: TGTGCCAGCAGTAGTGTCGGGGGAATGGAGACCCAGTACTTC.

The chain couples TRBV3-1 (or the pseudogene TRBV3-2) to TRBJ1-3; 8 bases agree with TRBD1. The CDR3 is 19 amino acids. Germline CDR1 reads LGHDT; CDR2 reads YNNKEL (reference sequence). The trim removed 1 base at V and 7 bases at J, leaving 18 bases unmatched. The DNA for the CDR3 is TGTGCCAGCAGCCAAGCCAGACAGGGGAGGGTTACTTTTTTGAACACCATATATTTT. This encodes CASSQARQGRVTFLNTIYF.